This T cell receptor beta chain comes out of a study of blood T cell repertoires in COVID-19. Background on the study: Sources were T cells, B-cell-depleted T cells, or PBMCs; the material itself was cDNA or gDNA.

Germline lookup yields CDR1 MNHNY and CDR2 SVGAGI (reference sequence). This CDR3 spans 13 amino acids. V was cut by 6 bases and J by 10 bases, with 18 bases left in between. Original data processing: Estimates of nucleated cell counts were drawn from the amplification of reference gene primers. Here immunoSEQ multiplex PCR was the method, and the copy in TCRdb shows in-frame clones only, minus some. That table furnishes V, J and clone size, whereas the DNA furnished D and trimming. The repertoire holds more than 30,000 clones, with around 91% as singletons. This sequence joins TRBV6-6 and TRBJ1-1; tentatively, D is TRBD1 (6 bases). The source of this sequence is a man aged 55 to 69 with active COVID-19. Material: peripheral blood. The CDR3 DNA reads TGTGCCAGCAGCCAAAACCGACAGGTCTCAGCTTTCTTT. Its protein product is CASSQNRQVSAFF.